This TCR beta chain is from a study of T cell repertoires in cytomegalovirus infection. The wider study: Public TCR beta signatures provided an indication of both CMV infection and a matching HLA type.

TCRdb re-analysed the reads in MiXCR, keeping a single row per CDR3 protein. Of about 740,000 distinct CDR3 sequences in the sample, 35% to 45% were seen once. This receptor was taken from a human donor in good health (CMV status not recorded). Some clones in this sample may be carry-over from other donors' samples. Input material: PBMCs.

As DNA, the CDR3 is TGTGCCAGCAGCGGACGGACAGGGCTCAATGAGCAGTTCTTC. Encoded protein: CASSGRTGLNEQFF. The J gene is TRBJ2-1, the V gene TRBV7-6; 8 bases agree with TRBD1. Germline loops: CDR1 SGHVS, CDR2 FNYEAQ. CDR3 size: 14 residues. J gave up 6 bases and V 5 bases, and 6 bases lay outside the gene matches.